The clone carrying this TCR beta chain occurred many times. The target antigen is unknown. This sample is drawn from a study of T cells after yellow fever vaccination. About the study: Fractions low in cell number were prepared with SMART-Seq v4 Ultra Low Input. Notes on the study in general: Researchers noted that a small share of clonotypes showed up in both CD4 and CD8 compartments. Abundant clonotypes from the bulk population could have been carried over as contaminants into FACS-sorted repertoires. On re-exposure, the response was weaker but peaked faster, at day 5 versus 15.

V was pared by 6 bases and J by 0 bases, with 12 bases between. The CDR3 is 15 amino acids. CDR1 is MNHEY, CDR2 SMNVEV, per germline (reference sequence). Each CDR3 protein gets one entry after TCRdb re-called the 5' RACE reads with MiXCR. The sample has roughly 120,000 distinct CDR3 sequences, around 7.7% seen once; the top ten hold 2% to 3%. The sample consisted of CD4+ T cells sorted from PBMCs, taken 10 to 11 days after the first yellow fever vaccination. This chain uses TRBV27 with TRBJ1-5; TRBD1 is a possible D gene (6 bases). This TCR was sampled from a man between 18 and 35 years old who received the YFV17D yellow fever vaccine. The CDR3 DNA reads as TGTGCCAGCAGATCGACAGGAGTTAGCAATCAGCCCCAGCATTTT. It translates to CASRSTGVSNQPQHF.